This TCR beta chain came from a study of cytomegalovirus exposure and HLA in healthy donors. Worth noting for this clone: Its specificity is not known.

A roughly 130-subject validation cohort, separate from the approximately 670-subject first cohort, supplied the donors. Trimming removed 6 bases from V and 6 bases from J, with 7 bases in between. Germline CDR1 and CDR2: MNHEY and SVGAGI. The CDR3 runs 11 residues. The data were produced by immunoSEQ multiplex PCR, yet TCRdb's version contains in-frame clones alone and is incomplete. The repertoire holds approximately 220,000 clones, with 80% to 85% as singletons. Study-level findings and limits: CMV antigen specificity of a few CMV-associated chains was confirmed in vitro. Researchers counted 164 TCR beta chains as cytomegalovirus-associated. Most TCR sequences were rare, but some public TCRs occurred in many donors.

The TCR sequence derives from a woman younger than 45 in good health and CMV-seropositive. The gene calls are TRBV6-5 and TRBJ2-3, with D hard to call. The sample was PBMCs. DNA for the CDR3: TGTGCCAGCAGCCGAGAGGATACGCAGTATTTT. This codes for CASSREDTQYF.